This TCR beta chain was obtained from a study of blood T cell repertoires in COVID-19 (TCRdb year 2020). Regarding the complete study: Collaborator samples came from the United States, Italy and Spain and covered acute and convalescent phases of COVID-19. A de-identified subject ID, COVID-19 status, age in years and sex were almost always included in the sample metadata. The material from the prospective study consisted of cDNA or gDNA derived from T cells, B-cell-depleted T cells, or PBMCs. Where HLA class I and class II types were available, the types were taken from metadata supplied by the sample provider, not from assay-based typing. Samples were obtained from the ongoing ImmuneRACE study (first 160 participants) and from 1,254 subjects provided by 6 global collaborators. The repertoires were released in a freely available public database intended as a resource for research on the immune response to SARS-CoV-2. Subjects who had been exposed to COVID-19, were actively infected with it, or had recovered from it provided the deeply sampled blood TCRbeta repertoires that made up the dataset.

The immunoSEQ Assay, a bias-controlled multiplex PCR, was used to amplify TCRbeta CDR3 regions from genomic DNA. Per the authors' processing: The number of nucleated cells in each sample was estimated by amplification of reference gene primers within the assay. To quantify the absolute abundance of each unique TCRbeta CDR3 rearrangement, sequence reads were collapsed and filtered. For each sample, productive Simpson clonality was calculated as the square root of Simpson's diversity index across productive rearrangements. The table was pulled from immuneACCESS by TCRdb, which kept in-frame rearrangements only. Such tables lose some clones; where checked, under half of the loss comes from unresolved V genes, and the rest has no known cause. D and trimming were read from the DNA, whereas the V and J calls and clone size are those reported in that table. The sample data list roughly 310,000 clones, and 90% of these were observed just once. Approximately 2.9% of the sample goes to the ten largest clones.

General study outcomes and caveats: Clinical and demographic metadata were provided uncurated, with the amount varying by source and participant.

CDR1 and CDR2 (LNHDA, SQIVND) derive from the germline V gene (reference sequence). After removal of 3 bases from V and 3 bases from J, the junction retains 3 bases not matched to a gene. The CDR3 contains 14 residues, cysteine and phenylalanine counted. Only the CDR3 DNA stays, 42 bases, in frame from base 1. About this clone: Its binding antigen is unknown. No qualities accompany the bases; no much larger clone lies one base away. This same CDR3 is encoded by further DNA sequences in the sample.

At one collaborating source in Seattle, patients were enrolled during active infection and were followed longitudinally through the course of disease. Whole blood was collected in K2EDTA tubes by collaborating institutions according to the institutions' own protocols. For TCRbeta analysis, collaborator samples were shipped as frozen whole blood, as isolated PBMCs, or as DNA extracted from either sample type. The chain is made from TRBV19 and TRBJ2-3, with 7 bases aligning to TRBD2. This TCR came from a woman aged 25 to 39 with COVID-19, enrolled during active disease. Sequenced input: peripheral blood. The CDR3 protein: CASSIGGSTDTQYF. The DNA sequence is as follows: TGTGCCAGTAGTATCGGGGGGAGTACAGATACGCAGTATTTT.